The T cell receptor beta chain under discussion was sequenced for a study of PD-1 blockade in classical Hodgkin lymphoma. For the study at large: Nivolumab was administered to patients intravenously at 3 mg/kg every 2 weeks.

General study findings and limits: A significant rise in TCR diversity by C4D1 was seen for CD4+ but not CD8+ cells. Relative to healthy donors, newly diagnosed patients reportedly had lower baseline TCR diversity, which was reported as lower still in relapsed/refractory patients.

Profiling relied on immunoSEQ multiplex PCR, and the TCRdb table lists in-frame clones only, not all of them. Of about 40,000 clones detected, 71% appear once; the ten largest clones hold around 3%. The CDR3 is made up of 15 amino acids. The V gene lost 1 base and the J gene lost 4 bases, with 13 bases spanning the gap. Germline V lookup: CDR1 SGHVS, CDR2 FNYEAQ. Every patient experienced relapse after autologous stem cell transplantation, and brentuximab vedotin exposure varied. Complete response, partial response or progressive disease were the best responses. This clone is judged medium-sized (0.01 to 0.1%). Its specificity is not known.

The chain links TRBV7-6 to TRBJ1-1; D is perhaps TRBD1 (5 bases). The sequence derives from a human donor with classical Hodgkin lymphoma. Specimen: peripheral blood mononuclear cells (PBMCs), collected at baseline. The CDR3 bases are TGTGCCAGCAGCTTAGTATTTGGGGGAGGCACTGAAGCTTTCTTT. It codes for CASSLVFGGGTEAFF.